This TCR beta chain was documented in a study of cytomegalovirus exposure and HLA in healthy donors. Study background: A prior study identified 117 million unique TCR beta sequences from 190 million or so T cells. General study findings and limits: Other equally common chains were less clonally expanded than HLA-associated TCR beta chains, a later analysis showed.

The V segment lost 3 bases and the J segment 2 bases; nucleotides outside the gene matches: 3. From germline, CDR1 is SNHLY and CDR2 FYNNEI. The length of the CDR3 is 14 residues. With 60 Vbeta and 13 Jbeta primers, the PCR was carried out. Using immunoSEQ multiplex PCR, the repertoire was profiled, and TCRdb retains in-frame clones only, with some absent. The sample consists of around 67,000 clones, around 72% of them appearing once. This clone appeared a few times. Its antigen remains unknown. The receptor was derived from a woman younger than 45 in good health and CMV-seropositive. Material: PBMCs. The chain uses TRBV2 and TRBJ2-7; 8 bases map to TRBD1. The DNA for the CDR3 is TGTGCCAGCAGTGATGGGACAGGTCCCTACGAGCAGTACTTC. Translating gives CASSDGTGPYEQYF. The whole variable domain, remainder taken from reference TRBV2 and TRBJ2-7, is EPEVTQTPSHQVTQMGQEVILRCVPISNHLYFYWYRQILGQKVEFLVSFYNNEISEKSEIFDDQFSVERPDGSNFTLKIRSTKLEDSAMYFCASSDGTGPYEQYFGPGTRLTVT.